The clone carrying this T cell receptor beta chain came up once. One end of the junction does not line up with germline, which may come from a read error. This table comes from immunoSEQ multiplex PCR, and its TCRdb copy is limited to in-frame clones, with some not included. Of approximately 100,000 clones detected, over 85% appear once; the ten largest clones hold about 0.45%. This sample is drawn from a study of Tregs in tolerant kidney transplant recipients. The specimen was CD4+ T cells from blood, collected before the transplant. The TCR originated in a human donor who received a combined kidney and bone marrow transplant.

DNA for the CDR3: TGTGCCAGCAGCCTAAGCGGGGTCGGCACTCAGTTC. Its translation: CASSLSGVGTQF. This chain links TRBV7-2 with TRBJ2-4; 7 nucleotides line up with TRBD2. The length of the CDR3 is 12 residues. Germline V gene sequence: CDR1 SGHTA, CDR2 FQGNSA.